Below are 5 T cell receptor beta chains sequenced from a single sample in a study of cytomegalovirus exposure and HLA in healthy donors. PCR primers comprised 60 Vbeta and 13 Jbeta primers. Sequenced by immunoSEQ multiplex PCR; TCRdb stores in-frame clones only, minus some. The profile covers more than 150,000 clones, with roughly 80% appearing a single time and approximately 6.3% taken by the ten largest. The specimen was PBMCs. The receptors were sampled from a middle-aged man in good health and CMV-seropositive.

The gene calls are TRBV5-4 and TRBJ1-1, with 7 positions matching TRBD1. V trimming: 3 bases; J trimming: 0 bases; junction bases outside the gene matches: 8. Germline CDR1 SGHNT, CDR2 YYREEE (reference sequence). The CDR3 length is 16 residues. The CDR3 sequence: CASSSSQGQMNTEAFF. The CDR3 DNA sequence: TGTGCCAGCAGCTCATCACAGGGGCAAATGAACACTGAAGCTTTCTTT.

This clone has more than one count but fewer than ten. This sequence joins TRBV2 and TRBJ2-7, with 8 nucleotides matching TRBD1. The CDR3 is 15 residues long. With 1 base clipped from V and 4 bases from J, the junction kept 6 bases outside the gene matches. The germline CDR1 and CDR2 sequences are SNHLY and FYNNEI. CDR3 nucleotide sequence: TGTGCCAGCAGTGAAGGGAGGACAGGGCCGTACGAGCAGTACTTC. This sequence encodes CASSEGRTGPYEQYF.

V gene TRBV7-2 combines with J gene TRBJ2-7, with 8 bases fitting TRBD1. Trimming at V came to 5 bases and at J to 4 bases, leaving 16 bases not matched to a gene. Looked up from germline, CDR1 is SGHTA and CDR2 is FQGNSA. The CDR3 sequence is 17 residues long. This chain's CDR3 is CASSPPAGQEVWYEQYF. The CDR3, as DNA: TGTGCCAGCAGCCCCCCGGCGGGACAGGAGGTCTGGTACGAGCAGTACTTC.

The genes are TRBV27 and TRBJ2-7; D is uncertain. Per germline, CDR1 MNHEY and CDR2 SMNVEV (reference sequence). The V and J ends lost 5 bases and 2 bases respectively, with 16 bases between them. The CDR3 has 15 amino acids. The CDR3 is CASSNFRQEPYEQYF. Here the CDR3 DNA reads TGTGCCAGCAGTAACTTTAGACAAGAGCCCTACGAGCAGTACTTC.

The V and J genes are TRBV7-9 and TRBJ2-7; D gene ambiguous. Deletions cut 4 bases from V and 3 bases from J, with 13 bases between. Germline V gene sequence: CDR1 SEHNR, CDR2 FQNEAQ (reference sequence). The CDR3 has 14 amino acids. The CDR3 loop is CASSSSQLYYEQYF. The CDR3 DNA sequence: TGTGCCAGCAGCTCATCACAGCTGTACTACGAGCAGTACTTC.